The 27 T cell receptor beta chains reported below all come from one sample, sequenced in a study of blood T cell repertoires in COVID-19 (dated by TCRdb to between 2020 and 2021). The library came from the immunoSEQ multiplex PCR assay. TCRdb carries this immuneACCESS record with in-frame sequences only. Its versions omit some clonotypes, under half of them owing to an unresolved V gene in the studies checked, with the rest unexplained. The sample data list around 57,000 clones, and around 90% of these were observed just once. The ten largest clones represent over 7.5% of the sample. Sample: peripheral blood. The source of these receptors is a man aged 50-60 years with active COVID-19.

The J gene is TRBJ2-5, the V gene TRBV6-5; unclear D gene. The V end was cut by 2 bases, the J end by 5 bases, with 6 bases between. The CDR3 is made up of 12 amino acids. Germline values: CDR1 MNHEY, CDR2 SVGAGI. The CDR3 sequence: CASSYPGETQYF. In DNA form, the CDR3 reads TGTGCCAGCAGTTACCCCGGGGAGACCCAGTACTTC.

The chain recombines TRBV24-1 with TRBJ2-1; D not resolved. Looked up from germline, CDR1 is KGHDR and CDR2 is SFDVKD. This CDR3 is built from 14 residues. Trimming pared 5 bases from V and 2 bases from J, leaving 9 bases between. As DNA, the CDR3 is TGTGCCACCAGTGGCCCCCCTACCTACAATGAGCAGTTCTTC. Amino acid sequence: CATSGPPTYNEQFF.

The chain joins TRBV6-2 or TRBV6-3 to TRBJ1-5; possibly TRBD1 for D (6 bases). Trimming stripped 2 bases from V and 4 bases from J, with 9 bases between. CDR1 and CDR2 from the germline V gene are MNHEY and SVGEGT. There are 14 residues in the CDR3. Here the CDR3 DNA reads TGTGCCAGCAGTTACCAGGGGCCGAATCAGCCCCAGCATTTT. Protein sequence: CASSYQGPNQPQHF.

This clone was observed once. The chain is built from TRBV2 and TRBJ2-5, with no clear D. V was pared by 7 bases and J by 0 bases, with 9 bases between. The CDR3 runs 13 residues. Germline V lookup: CDR1 SNHLY, CDR2 FYNNEI. This CDR3 reads CASNYRYQETQYF. For the CDR3, the DNA is TGTGCCAGCAATTACAGATACCAAGAGACCCAGTACTTC.

The chain carries TRBV7-2 and TRBJ2-1; 9 nucleotides align to TRBD2. The CDR3 is 17 residues long. V was clipped by 4 bases and J by 4 bases; unmatched bases: 11. Germline CDR1 is SGHTA and CDR2 is FQGNSA. The CDR3 loop reads CASSSVGVAGVYNEQFF. In DNA, the CDR3 is TGTGCCAGCAGCTCGGTCGGGGTAGCGGGAGTTTACAATGAGCAGTTCTTC.

The rearrangement joins TRBV4-1 to TRBJ2-1; the match to TRBD2 covers 10 bases. This CDR3 has 18 residues. The V segment lost 5 bases and the J segment 4 bases; nucleotides outside the gene matches: 14. Germline CDR1 reads MGHRA; CDR2 reads YSYEKL. CDR3 protein: CASSRTRTGLAAYNEQFF. CDR3 DNA sequence: TGCGCCAGCAGCAGAACCCGTACCGGACTAGCGGCATACAATGAGCAGTTCTTC.

The chain is built from TRBV7-3 and TRBJ2-3, with 11 bases fitting TRBD1. The germline V gene encodes CDR1 SGHTA and CDR2 FQGTGA. The V and J ends lost 5 bases and 4 bases, in that order; junction bases with no gene match: 8. This CDR3 contains 16 residues. The CDR3 sequence is CASSVRGQGGSDTQYF. CDR3 coding DNA: TGTGCCAGCAGCGTAAGGGGACAGGGGGGATCAGATACGCAGTATTTT.

This clone came up a few times. The chain combines TRBV30 with TRBJ2-7; TRBD1 agrees at 11 bases. V dropped 7 bases and J dropped 4; count of bases not matched to a gene: 6. Germline V gene lookup returns CDR1 GTSNPN and CDR2 SVGIG (reference sequence). CDR3 size: 13 residues. For the CDR3, the DNA is TGTGCCTTCCGGACAGGGGGCGTTTACGAGCAGTACTTC. It specifies CAFRTGGVYEQYF.

The rearrangement links TRBV20-1 to TRBJ1-2; 7 bases are a match to TRBD1. V shed 3 bases and J 8 bases; nucleotides not matched to a gene: 6. Germline CDR1 DFQATT, CDR2 SNEGSKA (reference sequence). This CDR3 spans 12 amino acids. Here the CDR3 reads CSASGDRAGYTF. The CDR3 DNA reads as TGCAGTGCTAGTGGTGACAGGGCGGGCTACACCTTC.

Only a few counts were recorded for this clone. This sequence joins TRBV28 and TRBJ2-1; TRBD1 is a possible D gene (6 bases). Germline loops: CDR1 MDHEN, CDR2 SYDVKM. The CDR3 runs to 15 residues. Trimming pared 10 bases from V and 0 bases from J, leaving 16 bases between. The CDR3 sequence is CANVFRGSSYNEQFF. CDR3 nucleotide sequence: TGTGCCAACGTATTTAGGGGGAGCTCCTACAATGAGCAGTTCTTC.

The rearrangement links TRBV20-1 to TRBJ1-2, with TRBD1 as a possible D gene (5 bases). The CDR3 runs to 11 residues. Germline V lookup: CDR1 DFQATT, CDR2 SNEGSKA (reference sequence). V gave up 3 bases and J gave up 10 bases, with 12 bases separating them. The CDR3 sequence: CSARGQWDYTF. DNA of the CDR3: TGCAGTGCTAGGGGGCAATGGGACTACACCTTC.

This clone has only one observation. The rearrangement uses TRBV7-2 and TRBJ2-1; 14 positions agree with TRBD2. The germline V gene has CDR1 SGHTA and CDR2 FQGNSA. The CDR3 loop spans 19 amino acids. With 3 bases clipped from V and 8 bases from J, the junction kept 15 bases outside the gene matches. The CDR3 region is CASSFPTGTSGGKGDEQFF. The CDR3 DNA is TGTGCCAGCAGCTTTCCAACCGGGACTAGCGGGGGCAAAGGGGATGAGCAGTTCTTC.

The rearrangement uses TRBV2 and TRBJ2-7; the match to TRBD2 covers 10 bases. This CDR3 has 15 residues. CDR1 is SNHLY and CDR2 is FYNNEI in the germline V gene. V lost 5 bases and J lost 4; bases outside the gene matches: 8. The CDR3 here is CASSPGTSELYEQYF. The CDR3, as DNA: TGTGCCAGCAGTCCCGGGACTAGCGAGCTTTACGAGCAGTACTTC.

The V and J genes are TRBV7-9 and TRBJ2-1; 10 bases map to TRBD2. Per the germline V gene, CDR1 is SEHNR and CDR2 is FQNEAQ (reference sequence). V shed 5 bases, J shed 3 bases, and the junction held 4 bases outside the gene matches. The CDR3 is 15 amino acids. In nucleotides, the CDR3 is TGTGCCAGCAGCCCTAGCGGGGGTGACTACAATGAGCAGTTCTTC. Protein: CASSPSGGDYNEQFF.

V is TRBV6-5 and J is TRBJ1-1, with TRBD1 identical over 7 bases. CDR1 is MNHEY and CDR2 is SVGAGI in the germline V gene. The ends lost 2 bases at V and 1 base at J; junction bases unmatched: 4. CDR3 length: 15 residues. The CDR3 nucleotides are TGTGCCAGCAGTTACAGGGGGCTATCGAACACTGAAGCTTTCTTT. Translated, it gives CASSYRGLSNTEAFF.

The chain couples TRBV5-5 to TRBJ2-3, with D hard to call. Germline CDR1 and CDR2: SGHKS and YYEKEE (reference sequence). Trimming pared 4 bases from V and 10 bases from J, leaving 16 bases between. The CDR3 consists of 13 residues. For the CDR3, the DNA is TGTGCCAGCAGCCCAGCAGGTTCGCAGGCGCAGTATTTT. Translation gives CASSPAGSQAQYF.

The J gene is TRBJ1-1, the V gene TRBV6-1, with a tentative D call TRBD1 (5 bases). Trimming shortened V by 3 bases and J by 1 base, and 9 bases separated the two germline ends. CDR1 and CDR2 from the germline V gene are MNHNS and SASEGT. The CDR3 is made up of 14 amino acids. CDR3 nucleotides: TGTGCCAGCAGTGATTGGGGCCAGAACACTGAAGCTTTCTTT. As protein: CASSDWGQNTEAFF.

The rearrangement uses TRBV7-2 and TRBJ2-5; 12 bases line up with TRBD2. The CDR3 has 15 amino acids. Germline V gene lookup returns CDR1 SGHTA and CDR2 FQGNSA. The trim removed 2 bases at V and 5 bases at J, leaving 3 bases unmatched. Here the CDR3 reads CASSLPSGGGETQYF. The DNA for the CDR3 is TGTGCCAGCAGCTTACCTAGCGGGGGGGGTGAGACCCAGTACTTC. Filled out from reference TRBV7-2 and TRBJ2-5, the complete variable domain reads GAGVSQSPSNKVTEKGKDVELRCDPISGHTALYWYRQSLGQGLEFLIYFQGNSAPDKSGLPSDRFSAERTGGSVSTLTIQRTQQEDSAVYLCASSLPSGGGETQYFGPGTRLLVL.

This clone came up a few times. CDR3 residues: CATSRDMTSGRPRAYEQYF. CDR3 sequence (DNA): TGTGCCACCAGCAGAGATATGACTAGCGGGAGGCCGAGGGCCTACGAGCAGTACTTC. The chain has TRBV15 and TRBJ2-7, with 13 bases identical to TRBD2. Losses at the gene ends were 0 bases for V and 2 bases for J; bases not matched to a gene: 10. The CDR3 length is 19 residues. Germline assignment: CDR1 LNHNV and CDR2 YYDKDF (reference sequence).

This chain uses TRBV20-1 with TRBJ2-1; TRBD2 is a possible D gene (6 bases). Germline V gene sequence: CDR1 DFQATT, CDR2 SNEGSKA (reference sequence). V lost 3 bases to trimming and J lost 12 bases, with 15 bases between them. The CDR3 extends over 12 amino acids. The CDR3 loop is CSASKIAALQFF. CDR3 DNA sequence: TGCAGTGCTAGTAAGATAGCGGCGCTGCAGTTCTTC.

This chain uses TRBV19 with TRBJ2-3; 11 positions match TRBD2. Trimming took 6 bases from V and 6 from J; bases not matched to a gene: 11. Germline lookup yields CDR1 LNHDA and CDR2 SQIVND (reference sequence). CDR3 length equals 16 residues. CDR3 sequence: CASSPITSGREDTQYF. The CDR3 bases are TGTGCCAGTAGCCCTATAACTAGCGGGAGAGAGGATACGCAGTATTTT.

V gene TRBV25-1 combines with J gene TRBJ1-4; TRBD1 agrees at 10 bases. Germline lookup yields CDR1 MGHDK and CDR2 SYGVNS. This CDR3 contains 16 residues. V dropped 4 bases and J dropped 4; count of bases not matched to a gene: 6. CDR3 sequence: CASSGGTGAFNEKLFF. CDR3 in DNA: TGTGCCAGCAGTGGCGGGACAGGGGCCTTTAATGAAAAACTGTTTTTT.

The J gene is TRBJ2-1, the V gene TRBV5-1; 7 bases are shared with TRBD1. V shed 3 bases, J shed 7 bases, and the junction held 10 bases outside the gene matches. Germline-derived CDR1 and CDR2 are SGHRS and YFSETQ. CDR3 length: 15 amino acids. CDR3 loop: CASSSDRVRSNEQFF. Written as DNA, the CDR3 is TGCGCCAGCAGCTCAGACAGGGTGAGGAGTAATGAGCAGTTCTTC.

This clone was counted a few times. The sample carries other DNA sequences with the same CDR3. This rearrangement joins TRBV7-3 to TRBJ2-1; 11 nucleotides match TRBD2. The germline V gene encodes CDR1 SGHTA and CDR2 FQGTGA. Trimming removed 6 bases from V and 2 bases from J; junction bases left unmatched: 3. CDR3 length: 15 residues. CDR3 sequence: CASSPTSGTYNEQFF. The CDR3 nucleotides read TGTGCCAGCAGTCCGACTAGCGGGACCTACAATGAGCAGTTCTTC. Looking up the rest from reference TRBV7-3 and TRBJ2-1 gives the full variable domain: GAGVSQTPSNKVTEKGKYVELRCDPISGHTALYWYRQSLGQGPEFLIYFQGTGAADDSGLPNDRFFAVRPEGSVSTLKIQRTERGDSAVYLCASSPTSGTYNEQFFGPGTRLTVL.

The J gene is TRBJ1-2, the V gene TRBV19; 8 positions match TRBD1. The trim removed 5 bases at V and 1 base at J, leaving 6 bases unmatched. Germline values: CDR1 LNHDA, CDR2 SQIVND (reference sequence). The CDR3 is made up of 15 amino acids. In DNA, the CDR3 is TGTGCCAGTAGTGCGATAGACAGGGGTAACTATGGCTACACCTTC. It is translated as CASSAIDRGNYGYTF.

The chain joins TRBV5-1 to TRBJ2-6; D is unclear. The CDR3 length is 14 residues. CDR1 and CDR2 (germline): SGHRS, YFSETQ. V gave up 2 bases and J gave up 3 bases, with 6 bases separating them. The CDR3 nucleotides are TGCGCCAGCAGCTTAACCGGTGGGGCCAACGTCCTGACTTTC. Translated, it gives CASSLTGGANVLTF.

The chain recombines TRBV9 with TRBJ2-2; no firm D call. V lost 3 bases, J lost 3 bases, and 24 bases lay in between. The CDR3 totals 19 residues. CDR1 is SGDLS, CDR2 YYNGEE, per germline. CDR3 in DNA: TGTGCCAGCAGCGCATCCCTCGGCTACCTACTAAAGGACACCGGGGAGCTGTTTTTT. Translated, it gives CASSASLGYLLKDTGELFF.